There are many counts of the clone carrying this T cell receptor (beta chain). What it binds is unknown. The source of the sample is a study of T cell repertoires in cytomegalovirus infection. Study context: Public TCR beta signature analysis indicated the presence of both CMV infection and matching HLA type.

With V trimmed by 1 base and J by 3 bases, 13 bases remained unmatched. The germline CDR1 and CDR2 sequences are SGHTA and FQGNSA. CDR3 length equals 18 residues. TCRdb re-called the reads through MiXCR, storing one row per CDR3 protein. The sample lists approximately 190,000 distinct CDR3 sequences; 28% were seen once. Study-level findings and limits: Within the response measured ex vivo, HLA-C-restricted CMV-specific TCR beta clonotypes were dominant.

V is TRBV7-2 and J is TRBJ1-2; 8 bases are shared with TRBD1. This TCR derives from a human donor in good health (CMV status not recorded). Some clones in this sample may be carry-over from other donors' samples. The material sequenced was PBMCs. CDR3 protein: CASSLVVVAGGSDYGYTF. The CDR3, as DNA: TGTGCCAGCAGCTTAGTAGTCGTGGCAGGGGGCTCAGACTATGGCTACACCTTC.